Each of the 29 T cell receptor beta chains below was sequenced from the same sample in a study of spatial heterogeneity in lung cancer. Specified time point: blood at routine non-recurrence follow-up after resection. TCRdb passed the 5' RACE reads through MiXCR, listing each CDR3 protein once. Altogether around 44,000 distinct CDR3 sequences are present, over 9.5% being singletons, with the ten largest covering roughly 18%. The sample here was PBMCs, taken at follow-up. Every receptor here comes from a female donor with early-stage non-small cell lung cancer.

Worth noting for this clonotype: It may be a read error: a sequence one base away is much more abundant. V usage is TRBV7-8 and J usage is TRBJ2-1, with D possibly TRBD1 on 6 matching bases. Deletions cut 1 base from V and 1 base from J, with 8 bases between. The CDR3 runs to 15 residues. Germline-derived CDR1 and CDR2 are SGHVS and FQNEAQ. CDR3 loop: CASSLGQGSYNEQFF. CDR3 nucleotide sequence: TGTGCCAGCAGCTTAGGGCAGGGGTCCTACAATGAGCAGTTCTTC. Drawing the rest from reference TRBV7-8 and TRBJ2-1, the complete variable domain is GAGVSQSPRYKVAKRGQDVALRCDPISGHVSLFWYQQALGQGPEFLTYFQNEAQLDKSGLPSDRFFAERPEGSVSTLKIQRTQQEDSAVYLCASSLGQGSYNEQFFGPGTRLTVL.

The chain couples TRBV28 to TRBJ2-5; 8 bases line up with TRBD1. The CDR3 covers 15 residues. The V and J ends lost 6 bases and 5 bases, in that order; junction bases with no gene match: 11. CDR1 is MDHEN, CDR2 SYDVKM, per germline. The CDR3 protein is CASRRQTGVVETQYF. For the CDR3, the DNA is TGTGCCAGCAGGCGACAGACAGGGGTTGTCGAGACCCAGTACTTC.

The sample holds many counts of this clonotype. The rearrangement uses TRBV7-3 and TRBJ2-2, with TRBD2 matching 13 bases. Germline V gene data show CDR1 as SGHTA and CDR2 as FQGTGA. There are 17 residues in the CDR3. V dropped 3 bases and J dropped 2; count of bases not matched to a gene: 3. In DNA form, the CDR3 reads TGTGCCAGCAGCTTGGGACTAGCGGGAACTAACACCGGGGAGCTGTTTTTT. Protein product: CASSLGLAGTNTGELFF. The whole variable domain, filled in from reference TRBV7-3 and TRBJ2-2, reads GAGVSQTPSNKVTEKGKYVELRCDPISGHTALYWYRQSLGQGPEFLIYFQGTGAADDSGLPNDRFFAVRPEGSVSTLKIQRTERGDSAVYLCASSLGLAGTNTGELFFGEGSRLTVL.

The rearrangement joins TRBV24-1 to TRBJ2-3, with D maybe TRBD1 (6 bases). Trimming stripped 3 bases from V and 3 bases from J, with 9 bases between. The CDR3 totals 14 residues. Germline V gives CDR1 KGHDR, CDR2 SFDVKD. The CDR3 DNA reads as TGTGCCACCAGTGATCCCGGACAGACAGATACGCAGTATTTT. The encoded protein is CATSDPGQTDTQYF.

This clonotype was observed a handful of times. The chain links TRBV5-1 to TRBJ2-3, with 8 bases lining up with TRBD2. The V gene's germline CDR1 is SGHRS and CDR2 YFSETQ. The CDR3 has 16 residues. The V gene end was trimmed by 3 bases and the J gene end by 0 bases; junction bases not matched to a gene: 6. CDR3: CASSSGAGGSTDTQYF. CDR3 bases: TGCGCCAGCAGCTCCGGGGCGGGGGGTAGCACAGATACGCAGTATTTT.

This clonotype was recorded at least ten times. The CDR3 spells CSVEDLAGIGDTQYF. CDR3 DNA: TGCAGCGTTGAAGACCTAGCGGGGATAGGAGATACGCAGTATTTT. V usage is TRBV29-1 and J usage is TRBJ2-3; 9 positions agree with TRBD2. CDR1 SQVTM and CDR2 ANQGSEA come from the germline V gene. The CDR3 has 15 amino acids. The V gene end was trimmed by 0 bases and the J gene end by 5 bases; junction bases not matched to a gene: 6.

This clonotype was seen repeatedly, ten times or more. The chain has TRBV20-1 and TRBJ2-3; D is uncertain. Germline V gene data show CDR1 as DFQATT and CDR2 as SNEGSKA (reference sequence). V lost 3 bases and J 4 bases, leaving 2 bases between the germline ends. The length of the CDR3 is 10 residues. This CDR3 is CSASSDTQYF. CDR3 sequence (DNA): TGCAGTGCTAGTTCAGATACGCAGTATTTT.

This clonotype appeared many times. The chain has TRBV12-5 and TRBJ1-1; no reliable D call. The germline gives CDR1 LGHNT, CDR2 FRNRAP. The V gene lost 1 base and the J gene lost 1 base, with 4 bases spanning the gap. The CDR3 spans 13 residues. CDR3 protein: CASGLDGNTEAFF. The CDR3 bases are TGTGCTAGTGGTTTGGATGGGAACACTGAAGCTTTCTTT.

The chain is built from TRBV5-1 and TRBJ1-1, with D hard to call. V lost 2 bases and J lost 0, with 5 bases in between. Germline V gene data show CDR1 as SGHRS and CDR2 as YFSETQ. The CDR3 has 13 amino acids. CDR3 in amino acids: CASSFNLNTEAFF. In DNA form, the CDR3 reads TGCGCCAGCAGCTTTAACTTGAACACTGAAGCTTTCTTT. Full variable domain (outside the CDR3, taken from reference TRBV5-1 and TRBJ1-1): KAGVTQTPRYLIKTRGQQVTLSCSPISGHRSVSWYQQTPGQGLQFLFEYFSETQRNKGNFPGRFSGRQFSNSRSEMNVSTLELGDSALYLCASSFNLNTEAFFGQGTRLTVV.

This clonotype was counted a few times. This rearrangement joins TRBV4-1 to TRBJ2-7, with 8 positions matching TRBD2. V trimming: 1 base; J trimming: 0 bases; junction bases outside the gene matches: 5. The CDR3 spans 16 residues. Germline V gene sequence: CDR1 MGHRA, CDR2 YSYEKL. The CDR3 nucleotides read TGCGCCAGCAGCCAAGTCCCAGCGGGGGCCTCCTACGAGCAGTACTTC. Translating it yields CASSQVPAGASYEQYF.

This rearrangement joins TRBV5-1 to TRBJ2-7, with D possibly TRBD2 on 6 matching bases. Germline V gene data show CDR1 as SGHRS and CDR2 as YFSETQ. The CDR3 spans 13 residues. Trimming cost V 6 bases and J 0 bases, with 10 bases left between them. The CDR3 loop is CASNDGSSYEQYF. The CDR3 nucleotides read TGCGCCAGCAACGACGGGAGCTCCTACGAGCAGTACTTC.

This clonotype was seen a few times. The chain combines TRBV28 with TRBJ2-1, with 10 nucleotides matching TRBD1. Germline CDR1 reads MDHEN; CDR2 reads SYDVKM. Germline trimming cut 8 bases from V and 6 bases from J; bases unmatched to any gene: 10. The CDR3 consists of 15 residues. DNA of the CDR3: TGTGCCAGCGGGACGACAGGGGGCCTATCCAATGAGCAGTTCTTC. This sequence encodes CASGTTGGLSNEQFF.

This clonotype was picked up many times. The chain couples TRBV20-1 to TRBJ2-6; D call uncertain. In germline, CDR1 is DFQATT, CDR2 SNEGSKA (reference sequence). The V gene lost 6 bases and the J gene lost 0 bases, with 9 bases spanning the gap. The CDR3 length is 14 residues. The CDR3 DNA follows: TGCAGTGCCTCCCCCAGCTCTGGGGCCAACGTCCTGACTTTC. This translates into CSASPSSGANVLTF.

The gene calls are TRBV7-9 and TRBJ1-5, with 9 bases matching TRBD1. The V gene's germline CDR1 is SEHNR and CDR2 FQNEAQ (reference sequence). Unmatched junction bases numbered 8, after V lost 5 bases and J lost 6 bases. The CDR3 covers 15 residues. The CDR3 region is CASSVGTGLGQPQHF. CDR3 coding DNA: TGTGCCAGCAGCGTCGGGACAGGGTTGGGTCAGCCCCAGCATTTT.

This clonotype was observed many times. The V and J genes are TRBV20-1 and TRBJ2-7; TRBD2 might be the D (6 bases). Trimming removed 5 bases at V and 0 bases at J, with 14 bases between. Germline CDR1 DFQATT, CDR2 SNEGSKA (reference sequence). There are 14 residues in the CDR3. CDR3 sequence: CSAPVTRSSYEQYF. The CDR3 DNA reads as TGCAGTGCTCCAGTGACTAGAAGCTCCTACGAGCAGTACTTC.

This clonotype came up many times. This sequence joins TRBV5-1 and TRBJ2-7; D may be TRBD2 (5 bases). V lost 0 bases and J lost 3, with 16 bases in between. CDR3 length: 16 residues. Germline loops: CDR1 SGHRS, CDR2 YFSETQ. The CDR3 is CASSLDSHSSLYEQYF. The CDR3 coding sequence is TGCGCCAGCAGCTTGGATTCGCACTCTAGCCTCTACGAGCAGTACTTC.

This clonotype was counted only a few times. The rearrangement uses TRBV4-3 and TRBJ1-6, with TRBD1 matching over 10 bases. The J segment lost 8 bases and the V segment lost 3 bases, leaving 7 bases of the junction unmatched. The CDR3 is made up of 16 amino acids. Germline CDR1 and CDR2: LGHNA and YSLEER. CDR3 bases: TGCGCCAGCAGCCAGGGACCCGGGACAGGGGATTCACCCCTCCACTTT. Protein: CASSQGPGTGDSPLHF.

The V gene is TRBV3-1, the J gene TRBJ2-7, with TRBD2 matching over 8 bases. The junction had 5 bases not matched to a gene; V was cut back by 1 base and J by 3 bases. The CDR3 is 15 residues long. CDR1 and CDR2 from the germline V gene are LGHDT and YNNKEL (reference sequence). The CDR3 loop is CASSQGRGGFYEQYF. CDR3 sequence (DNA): TGTGCCAGCAGCCAAGGACGGGGGGGCTTCTACGAGCAGTACTTC.

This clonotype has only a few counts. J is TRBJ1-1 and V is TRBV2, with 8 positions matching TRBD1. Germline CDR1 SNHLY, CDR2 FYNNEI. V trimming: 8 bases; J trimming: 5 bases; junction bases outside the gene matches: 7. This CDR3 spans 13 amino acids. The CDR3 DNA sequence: TGTGCCAGCGGACAGGACAGGGAGACTGAAGCTTTCTTT. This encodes CASGQDRETEAFF.

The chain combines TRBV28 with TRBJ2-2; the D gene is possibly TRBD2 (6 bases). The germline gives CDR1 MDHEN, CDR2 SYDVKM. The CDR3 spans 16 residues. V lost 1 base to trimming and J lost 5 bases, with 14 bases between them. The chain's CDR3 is CASSLLPGVLTGELFF. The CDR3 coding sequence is TGTGCCAGCAGTTTATTGCCGGGGGTGCTGACCGGGGAGCTGTTTTTT.

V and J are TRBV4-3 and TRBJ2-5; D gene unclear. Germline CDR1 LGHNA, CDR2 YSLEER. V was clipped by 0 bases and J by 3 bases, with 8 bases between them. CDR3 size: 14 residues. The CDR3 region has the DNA TGCGCCAGCAGCCAAGAATTTGGAAAAGAGACCCAGTACTTC. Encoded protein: CASSQEFGKETQYF.

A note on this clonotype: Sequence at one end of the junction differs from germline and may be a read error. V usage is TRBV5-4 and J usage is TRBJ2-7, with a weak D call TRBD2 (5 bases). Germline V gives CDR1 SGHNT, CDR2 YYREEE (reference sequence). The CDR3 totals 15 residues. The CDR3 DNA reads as TGTGCCAGCACCGATCCTAGCCTAGGTTTATTATCCCAGAACTTC. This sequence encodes CASTDPSLGLLSQNF.

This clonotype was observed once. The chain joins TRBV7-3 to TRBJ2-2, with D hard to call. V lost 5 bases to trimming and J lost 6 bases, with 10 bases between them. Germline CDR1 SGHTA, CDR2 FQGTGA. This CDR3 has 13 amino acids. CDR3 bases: TGTGCCAGCAGCCGAAGTCAGTCCGGGGAGCTGTTTTTT. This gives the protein CASSRSQSGELFF.

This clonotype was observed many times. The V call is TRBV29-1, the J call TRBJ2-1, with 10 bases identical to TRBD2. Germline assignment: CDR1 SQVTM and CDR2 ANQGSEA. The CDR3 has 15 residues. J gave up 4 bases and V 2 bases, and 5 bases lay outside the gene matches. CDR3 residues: CSVEPQRGGYNEQFF. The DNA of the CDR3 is TGCAGCGTTGAACCCCAGCGGGGGGGTTACAATGAGCAGTTCTTC.

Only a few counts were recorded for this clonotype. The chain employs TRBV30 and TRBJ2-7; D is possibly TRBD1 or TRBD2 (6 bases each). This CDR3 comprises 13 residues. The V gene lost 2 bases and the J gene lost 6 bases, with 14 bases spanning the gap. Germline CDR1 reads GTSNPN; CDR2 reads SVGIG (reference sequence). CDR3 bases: TGTGCCTGGAGTCGTGAGGGGGGTCGCGAGCAGTACTTC. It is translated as CAWSREGGREQYF.

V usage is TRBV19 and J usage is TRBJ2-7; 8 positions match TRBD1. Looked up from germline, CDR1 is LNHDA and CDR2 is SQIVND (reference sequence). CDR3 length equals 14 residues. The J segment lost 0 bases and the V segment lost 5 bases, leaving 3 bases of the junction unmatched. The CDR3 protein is CASSPGQVSYEQYF. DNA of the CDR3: TGTGCCAGTAGTCCGGGACAGGTCTCCTACGAGCAGTACTTC. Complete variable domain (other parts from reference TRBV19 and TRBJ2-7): DGGITQSPKYLFRKEGQNVTLSCEQNLNHDAMYWYRQDPGQGLRLIYYSQIVNDFQKGDIAEGYSVSREKKESFPLTVTSAQKNPTAFYLCASSPGQVSYEQYFGPGTRLTVT.

CDR3 nucleotides: TGTGCCAGCAGCCAAAGAGCGGGCCCGAGCTCCTACGAGCAGTACTTC. Amino acid sequence: CASSQRAGPSSYEQYF. This rearrangement joins TRBV7-2 to TRBJ2-7, with D maybe TRBD2 (6 bases). The CDR3 contains 16 residues. Germline CDR1 SGHTA, CDR2 FQGNSA. Trimming left V 5 bases short and J 0 bases short, with 17 bases between.

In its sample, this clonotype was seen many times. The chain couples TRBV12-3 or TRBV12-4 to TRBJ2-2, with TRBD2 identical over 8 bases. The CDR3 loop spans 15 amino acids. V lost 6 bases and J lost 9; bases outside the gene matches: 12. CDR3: CASRPGTSGFRELFF. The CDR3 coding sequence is TGTGCCAGCAGACCCGGGACTAGTGGTTTCCGGGAGCTGTTTTTT.

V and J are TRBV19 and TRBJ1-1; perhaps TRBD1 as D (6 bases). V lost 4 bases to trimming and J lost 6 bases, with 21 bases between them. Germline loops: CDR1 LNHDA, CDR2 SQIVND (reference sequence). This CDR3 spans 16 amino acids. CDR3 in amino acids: CASSKGRRTAGAEAFF. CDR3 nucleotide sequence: TGTGCCAGTAGTAAGGGGAGACGGACAGCCGGGGCTGAAGCTTTCTTT.